This T cell receptor beta chain was sequenced in a study of tumor-infiltrating lymphocytes in primary liver carcinoma. Findings and caveats of the study: Lower overlap was observed for tumor-adjacent and tumor-blood pairs relative to tumor region pairs.

This clonotype occurred once. Its specificity is not known. For blood RNA, unsorted whole blood served as the source, and germline DNA was extracted too. These patients lived with chronic HBV infection and had never been treated. Using a constant-region primer together with ProtoScript II reverse transcriptase, TCR beta cDNA was made from around 500 ng of total RNA. What produced the TCR beta libraries was three nested multiplex PCR rounds using slightly modified ARM-PCR. The first two PCR rounds, roughly 9 cycles each, used TRBV1-TRBV30 forward primers and a C-beta reverse primer. MiXCR, applied by TCRdb to the multiplex PCR reads, yields one record per CDR3 protein. The table lists around 210,000 distinct CDR3 sequences, approximately 64% of them singletons, with 6% to 8.5% in the top ten. This CDR3 is 14 amino acids long. From germline, CDR1 is SGHAT and CDR2 FQNNGV. The V gene lost 7 bases and the J gene lost 0 bases, with 11 bases spanning the gap.

The sequenced sample was peripheral blood. V is TRBV11-2 and J is TRBJ2-3, with D possibly matching TRBD2 (6 bases). This sequence was found in an older woman with primary liver carcinoma and hepatitis B virus infection. CDR3 loop: CASILGTSTDTQYF. CDR3 bases: TGTGCCAGCATCCTAGGGACTAGCACAGATACGCAGTATTTT.